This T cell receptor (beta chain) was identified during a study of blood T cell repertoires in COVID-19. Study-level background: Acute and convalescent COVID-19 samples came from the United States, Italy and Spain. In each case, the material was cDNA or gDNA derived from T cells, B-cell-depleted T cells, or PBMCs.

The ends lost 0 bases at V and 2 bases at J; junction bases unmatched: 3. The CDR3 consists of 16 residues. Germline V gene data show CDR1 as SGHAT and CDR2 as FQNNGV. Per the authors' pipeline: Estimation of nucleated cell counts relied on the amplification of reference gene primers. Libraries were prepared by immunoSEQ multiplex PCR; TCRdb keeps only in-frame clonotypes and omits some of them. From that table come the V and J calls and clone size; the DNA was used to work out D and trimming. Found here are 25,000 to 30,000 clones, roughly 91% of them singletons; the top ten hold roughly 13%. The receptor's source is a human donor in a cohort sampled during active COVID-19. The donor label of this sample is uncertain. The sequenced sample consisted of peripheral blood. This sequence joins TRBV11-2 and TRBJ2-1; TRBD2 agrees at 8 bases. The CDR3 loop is CASSLDSGVAYNEQFF. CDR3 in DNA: TGTGCCAGCAGCTTAGATAGCGGGGTCGCCTACAATGAGCAGTTCTTC. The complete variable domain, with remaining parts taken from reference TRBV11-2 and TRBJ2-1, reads EAGVAQSPRYKIIEKRQSVAFWCNPISGHATLYWYQQILGQGPKLLIQFQNNGVVDDSQLPKDRFSAERLKGVDSTLKIQPAKLEDSAVYLCASSLDSGVAYNEQFFGPGTRLTVL.